This entry lists 13 T cell receptor beta chains sequenced from one sample in a study of blood T cell repertoires in COVID-19. The repertoire was sequenced with immunoSEQ multiplex PCR; TCRdb's copy has only in-frame clones and lacks some. The table has approximately 230,000 clones, roughly 80% seen once. The sample was peripheral blood. These receptors were collected from an elderly man with acute or convalescent COVID-19.

This clone occurred once. V is TRBV18 and J is TRBJ1-6; tentatively, D is TRBD1 (5 bases). Deletions cut 4 bases from V and 0 bases from J, with 7 bases between. The CDR3 has 15 residues. Germline lookup yields CDR1 KGHSH and CDR2 LQKENI. The CDR3 sequence: CASSRTSSYNSPLHF. CDR3 in DNA: TGTGCCAGCTCACGGACAAGCTCCTATAATTCACCCCTCCACTTT. Full variable domain (missing parts from reference TRBV18 and TRBJ1-6): NAGVMQNPRHLVRRRGQEARLRCSPMKGHSHVYWYRQLPEEGLKFMVYLQKENIIDESGMPKERFSAEFPKEGPSILRIQQVVRGDSAAYFCASSRTSSYNSPLHFGNGTRLTVT.

This clone was counted only a few times. The V and J genes are TRBV2 and TRBJ2-2, with 13 nucleotides matching TRBD2. Germline trimming cut 5 bases from V and 7 bases from J; bases unmatched to any gene: 10. Germline lookup yields CDR1 SNHLY and CDR2 FYNNEI. CDR3 length equals 17 residues. CDR3 loop: CASSWTSGGIQGGELFF. CDR3 nucleotide sequence: TGTGCCAGCAGTTGGACTAGCGGGGGCATCCAGGGCGGGGAGCTGTTTTTT.

The V gene is TRBV2, the J gene TRBJ1-4, with no clear D. The CDR3 totals 14 residues. Trimming shortened V by 7 bases and J by 7 bases, and 16 bases separated the two germline ends. Germline assignment: CDR1 SNHLY and CDR2 FYNNEI. The CDR3 DNA follows: TGTGCCAGCACCGATAACCCGGGAGTTGAAAAACTGTTTTTT. Translation: CASTDNPGVEKLFF.

The CDR3, as DNA: TGTGCCAGCAGCAAATACAGGAACACTGAAGCTTTCTTT. It codes for CASSKYRNTEAFF. The chain carries TRBV27 and TRBJ1-1; unclear D gene. Trimming cost V 6 bases and J 1 base, with 9 bases left between them. The CDR3 extends over 13 amino acids. Germline lookup yields CDR1 MNHEY and CDR2 SMNVEV (reference sequence).

The V call is TRBV19, the J call TRBJ1-5; D is uncertain. Germline assignment: CDR1 LNHDA and CDR2 SQIVND (reference sequence). Between the trimmed V and J ends, which lost 0 bases and 2 bases, there was a span of 11 bases. The CDR3 has 16 amino acids. Here the CDR3 reads CASSIEYGIGNQPQHF. CDR3 sequence (DNA): TGTGCCAGTAGTATAGAATACGGGATCGGCAATCAGCCCCAGCATTTT.

The rearrangement uses TRBV7-3 and TRBJ2-5; 7 bases are a match to TRBD2. J lost 7 bases, V lost 5 bases, and 10 bases had no gene match. Germline V gene lookup returns CDR1 SGHTA and CDR2 FQGTGA. The CDR3 totals 14 residues. The CDR3 DNA is TGTGCCAGCAGCCCCAATGGGGGGGAGGGGACCCAGTACTTC. Amino acid sequence: CASSPNGGEGTQYF.

This rearrangement joins TRBV3-1 (or the pseudogene TRBV3-2) to TRBJ1-2, with TRBD1 identical over 10 bases. Germline CDR1 reads LGHDT; CDR2 reads YNNKEL (reference sequence). With 2 bases clipped from V and 2 bases from J, the junction kept 2 bases outside the gene matches. The CDR3 has 15 residues. CDR3 in amino acids: CASSQWDRGNYGYTF. CDR3 bases: TGTGCCAGCAGCCAATGGGACAGGGGAAACTATGGCTACACCTTC.

The genes are TRBV21-1 and TRBJ1-5; TRBD1 reflects the table's D call only, with no check against the DNA. TRBV21-1 is marked as a pseudogene. This CDR3 contains 20 residues. Here the CDR3 reads CASTPPGTGAQYIGNQPQHF. CDR3 bases: TGTGCCAGCACTCCCCCCGGGACAGGGGCCCAATATATTGGCAATCAGCCCCAGCATTTT.

J is TRBJ2-7 and V is TRBV15, with D perhaps TRBD2 (5 bases). The CDR3 loop spans 13 amino acids. V shed 1 base and J shed 3 bases, with 7 bases lying between them. CDR1 is LNHNV, CDR2 YYDKDF, per germline (reference sequence). DNA of the CDR3: TGTGCCACCAGCAGAGTTGCGGGCTACGAGCAGTACTTC. Protein sequence: CATSRVAGYEQYF.

V gene TRBV9 combines with J gene TRBJ1-6; 10 positions agree with TRBD1. Germline V gene lookup returns CDR1 SGDLS and CDR2 YYNGEE. J gave up 6 bases and V 7 bases, and 7 bases lay outside the gene matches. The length of the CDR3 is 15 residues. Here the CDR3 DNA reads TGTGCCAGCGGAGGTGGGACAGGGGCTAATTCACCCCTCCACTTT. Translation: CASGGGTGANSPLHF. Full variable domain (outside the CDR3, taken from reference TRBV9 and TRBJ1-6): DSGVTQTPKHLITATGQRVTLRCSPRSGDLSVYWYQQSLDQGLQFLIQYYNGEERAKGNILERFSAQQFPDLHSELNLSSLELGDSALYFCASGGGTGANSPLHFGNGTRLTVT.

This rearrangement joins TRBV18 to TRBJ1-4; D is unclear. The CDR3 extends over 15 amino acids. Trimming left V 6 bases short and J 9 bases short, with 20 bases between. The germline gives CDR1 KGHSH, CDR2 LQKENI. The CDR3 nucleotides are TGTGCCAGCTCGATGAGCGCTTCGTCCCCAAAAAAACTGTTTTTT. Protein product: CASSMSASSPKKLFF.

The rearrangement links TRBV5-4 to TRBJ2-2; no clear D gene. V lost 1 base, J lost 0 bases, and 10 bases lay in between. The CDR3 length is 16 residues. Germline values: CDR1 SGHNT, CDR2 YYREEE (reference sequence). The CDR3: CASSLWATANTGELFF. The CDR3 DNA sequence: TGTGCCAGCAGCTTGTGGGCAACAGCGAACACCGGGGAGCTGTTTTTT.

This rearrangement joins TRBV7-2 to TRBJ2-1, with 8 bases that match TRBD1. The trim removed 3 bases at V and 3 bases at J, leaving 7 bases unmatched. Germline V gives CDR1 SGHTA, CDR2 FQGNSA. This CDR3 has 16 residues. The CDR3 is CASSFLGQGFYNEQFF. CDR3 nucleotide sequence: TGTGCCAGCAGCTTCCTAGGACAGGGTTTCTACAATGAGCAGTTCTTC.